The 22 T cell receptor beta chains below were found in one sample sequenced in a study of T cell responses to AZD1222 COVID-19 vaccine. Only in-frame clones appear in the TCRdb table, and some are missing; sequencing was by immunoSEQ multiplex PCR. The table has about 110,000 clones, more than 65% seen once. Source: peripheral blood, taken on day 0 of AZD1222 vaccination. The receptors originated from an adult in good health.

The CDR3 is CATSDLQGLNGYTF. CDR3 nucleotides: TGTGCCACCAGTGATTTGCAAGGGTTGAATGGCTACACCTTC. This chain links TRBV24-1 with TRBJ1-2; D is uncertain. This CDR3 spans 14 amino acids. The V gene lost 0 bases and the J gene lost 6 bases, with 10 bases spanning the gap. CDR1 is KGHDR, CDR2 SFDVKD, per germline.

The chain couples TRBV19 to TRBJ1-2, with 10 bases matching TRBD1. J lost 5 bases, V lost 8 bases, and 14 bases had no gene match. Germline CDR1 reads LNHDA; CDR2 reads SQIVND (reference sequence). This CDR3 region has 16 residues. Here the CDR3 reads CASLGTGAFNSYGYTF. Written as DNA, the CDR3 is TGTGCCAGTTTAGGGACAGGGGCCTTTAACTCTTATGGCTACACCTTC. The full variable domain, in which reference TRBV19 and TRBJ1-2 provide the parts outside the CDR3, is DGGITQSPKYLFRKEGQNVTLSCEQNLNHDAMYWYRQDPGQGLRLIYYSQIVNDFQKGDIAEGYSVSREKKESFPLTVTSAQKNPTAFYLCASLGTGAFNSYGYTFGSGTRLTVV.

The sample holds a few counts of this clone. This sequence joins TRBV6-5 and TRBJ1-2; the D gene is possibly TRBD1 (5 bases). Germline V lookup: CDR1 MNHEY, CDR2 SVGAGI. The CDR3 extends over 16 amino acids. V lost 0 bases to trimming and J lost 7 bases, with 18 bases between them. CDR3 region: CASSYSNSRVRGGYTF. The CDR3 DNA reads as TGTGCCAGCAGTTACTCGAACTCACGCGTAAGGGGTGGCTACACCTTC.

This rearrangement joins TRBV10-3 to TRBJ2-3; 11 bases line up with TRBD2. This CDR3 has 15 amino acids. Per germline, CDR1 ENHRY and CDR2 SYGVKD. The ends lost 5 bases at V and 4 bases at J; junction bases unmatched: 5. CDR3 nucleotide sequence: TGTGCCATCAGTAGTACTAGCGGGAGTGCAGATACGCAGTATTTT. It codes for CAISSTSGSADTQYF.

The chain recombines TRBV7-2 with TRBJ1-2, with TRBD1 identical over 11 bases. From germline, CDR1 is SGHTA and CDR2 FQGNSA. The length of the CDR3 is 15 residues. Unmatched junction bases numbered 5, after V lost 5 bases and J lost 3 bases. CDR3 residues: CASSLRTGGDYGYTF. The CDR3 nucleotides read TGTGCCAGCAGCCTAAGGACAGGGGGCGACTATGGCTACACCTTC.

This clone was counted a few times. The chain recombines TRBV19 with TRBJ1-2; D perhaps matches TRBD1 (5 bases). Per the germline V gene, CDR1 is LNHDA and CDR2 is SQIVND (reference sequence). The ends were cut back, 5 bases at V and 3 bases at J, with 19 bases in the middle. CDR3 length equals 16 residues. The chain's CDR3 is CASSDTSRGPHYGYTF. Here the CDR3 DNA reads TGTGCCAGTAGTGACACCTCACGGGGCCCCCACTATGGCTACACCTTC. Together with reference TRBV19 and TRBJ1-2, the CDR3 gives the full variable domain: DGGITQSPKYLFRKEGQNVTLSCEQNLNHDAMYWYRQDPGQGLRLIYYSQIVNDFQKGDIAEGYSVSREKKESFPLTVTSAQKNPTAFYLCASSDTSRGPHYGYTFGSGTRLTVV.

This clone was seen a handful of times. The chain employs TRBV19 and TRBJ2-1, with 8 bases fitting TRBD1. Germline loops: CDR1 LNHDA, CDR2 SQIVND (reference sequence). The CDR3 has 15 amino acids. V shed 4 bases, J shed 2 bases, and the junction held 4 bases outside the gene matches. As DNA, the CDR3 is TGTGCCAGTAGTAAGGACAGGGCAACCTACAATGAGCAGTTCTTC. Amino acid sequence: CASSKDRATYNEQFF. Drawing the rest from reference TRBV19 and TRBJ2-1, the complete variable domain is DGGITQSPKYLFRKEGQNVTLSCEQNLNHDAMYWYRQDPGQGLRLIYYSQIVNDFQKGDIAEGYSVSREKKESFPLTVTSAQKNPTAFYLCASSKDRATYNEQFFGPGTRLTVL.

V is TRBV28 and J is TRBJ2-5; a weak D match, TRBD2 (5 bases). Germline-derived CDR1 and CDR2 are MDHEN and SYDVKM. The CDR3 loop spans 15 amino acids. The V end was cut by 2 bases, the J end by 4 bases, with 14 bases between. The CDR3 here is CASSLSGPGLETQYF. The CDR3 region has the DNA TGTGCCAGCAGTTTAAGTGGGCCAGGACTAGAGACCCAGTACTTC. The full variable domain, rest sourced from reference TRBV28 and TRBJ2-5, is DVKVTQSSRYLVKRTGEKVFLECVQDMDHENMFWYRQDPGLGLRLIYFSYDVKMKEKGDIPEGYSVSREKKERFSLILESASTNQTSMYLCASSLSGPGLETQYFGPGTRLLVL.

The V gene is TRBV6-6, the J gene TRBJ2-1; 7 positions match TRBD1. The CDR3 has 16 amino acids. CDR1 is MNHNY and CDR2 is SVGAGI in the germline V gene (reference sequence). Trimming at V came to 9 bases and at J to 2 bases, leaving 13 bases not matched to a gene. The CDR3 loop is CASRDTRDRTYNEQFF. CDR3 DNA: TGTGCCAGTCGAGACACCCGGGACAGAACCTACAATGAGCAGTTCTTC.

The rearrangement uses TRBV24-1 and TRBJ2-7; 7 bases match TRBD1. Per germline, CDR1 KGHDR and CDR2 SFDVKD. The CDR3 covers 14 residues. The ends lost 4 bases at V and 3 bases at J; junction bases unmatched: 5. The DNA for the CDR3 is TGTGCCACCAGTGACCAGGGACAGTTCTACGAGCAGTACTTC. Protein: CATSDQGQFYEQYF.

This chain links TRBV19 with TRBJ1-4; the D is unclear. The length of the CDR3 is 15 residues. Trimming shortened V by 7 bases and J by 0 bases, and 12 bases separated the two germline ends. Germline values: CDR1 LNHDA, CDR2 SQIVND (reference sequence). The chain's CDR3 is CASIRAVATNEKLFF. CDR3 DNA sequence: TGTGCCAGTATTAGGGCCGTTGCAACTAATGAAAAACTGTTTTTT.

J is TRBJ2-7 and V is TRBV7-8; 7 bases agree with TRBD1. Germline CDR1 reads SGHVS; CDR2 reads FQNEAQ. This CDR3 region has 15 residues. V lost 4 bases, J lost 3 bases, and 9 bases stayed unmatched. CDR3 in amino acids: CASSSLRDRDYEQYF. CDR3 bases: TGTGCCAGCAGCTCACTCCGGGACAGAGACTACGAGCAGTACTTC.

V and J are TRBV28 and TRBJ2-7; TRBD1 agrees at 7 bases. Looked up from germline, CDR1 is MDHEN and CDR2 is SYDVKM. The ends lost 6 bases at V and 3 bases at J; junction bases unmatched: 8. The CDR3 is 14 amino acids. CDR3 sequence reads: CASSPGTAIYEQYF. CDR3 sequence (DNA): TGTGCCAGCAGCCCCGGGACAGCAATCTACGAGCAGTACTTC. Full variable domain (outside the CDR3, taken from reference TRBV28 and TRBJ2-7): DVKVTQSSRYLVKRTGEKVFLECVQDMDHENMFWYRQDPGLGLRLIYFSYDVKMKEKGDIPEGYSVSREKKERFSLILESASTNQTSMYLCASSPGTAIYEQYFGPGTRLTVT.

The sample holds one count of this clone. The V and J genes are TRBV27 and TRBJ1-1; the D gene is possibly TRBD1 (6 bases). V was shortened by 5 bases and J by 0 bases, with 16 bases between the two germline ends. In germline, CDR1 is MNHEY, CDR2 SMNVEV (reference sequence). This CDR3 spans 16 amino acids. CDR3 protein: CASSLNPDSLNTEAFF. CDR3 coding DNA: TGTGCCAGCAGTCTAAATCCGGACAGCCTGAACACTGAAGCTTTCTTT.

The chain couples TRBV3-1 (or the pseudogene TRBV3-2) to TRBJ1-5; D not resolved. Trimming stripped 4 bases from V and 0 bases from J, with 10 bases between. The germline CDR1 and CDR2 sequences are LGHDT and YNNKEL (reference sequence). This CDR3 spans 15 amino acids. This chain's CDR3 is CASSPDMHSNQPQHF. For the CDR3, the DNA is TGTGCCAGCAGCCCCGACATGCATAGCAATCAGCCCCAGCATTTT.

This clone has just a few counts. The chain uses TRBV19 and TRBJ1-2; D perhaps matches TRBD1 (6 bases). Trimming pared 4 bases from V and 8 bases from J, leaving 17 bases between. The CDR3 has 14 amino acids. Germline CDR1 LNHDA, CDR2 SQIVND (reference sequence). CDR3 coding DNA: TGTGCCAGTAGTAGGGGACACCAGCCCCCCGGCTACACCTTC. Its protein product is CASSRGHQPPGYTF.

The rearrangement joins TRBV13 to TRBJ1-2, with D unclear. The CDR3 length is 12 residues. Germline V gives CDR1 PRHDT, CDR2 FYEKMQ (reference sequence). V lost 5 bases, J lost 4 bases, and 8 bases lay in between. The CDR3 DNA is TGTGCCAGCAGCCTCGCTAGCTATGGCTACACCTTC. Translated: CASSLASYGYTF.

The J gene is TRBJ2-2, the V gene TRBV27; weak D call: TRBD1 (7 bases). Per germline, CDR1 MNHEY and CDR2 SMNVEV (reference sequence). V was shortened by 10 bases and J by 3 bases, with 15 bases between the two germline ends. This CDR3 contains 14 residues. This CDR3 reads CATQGGGYTGELFF. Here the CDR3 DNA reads TGTGCCACTCAGGGGGGAGGATACACCGGGGAGCTGTTTTTT.

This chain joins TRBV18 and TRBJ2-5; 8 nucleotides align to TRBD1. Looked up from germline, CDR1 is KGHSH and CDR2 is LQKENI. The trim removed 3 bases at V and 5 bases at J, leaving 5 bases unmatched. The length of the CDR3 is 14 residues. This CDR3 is CASSPDRVAETQYF. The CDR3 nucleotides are TGTGCCAGCTCACCGGACAGGGTAGCGGAGACCCAGTACTTC.

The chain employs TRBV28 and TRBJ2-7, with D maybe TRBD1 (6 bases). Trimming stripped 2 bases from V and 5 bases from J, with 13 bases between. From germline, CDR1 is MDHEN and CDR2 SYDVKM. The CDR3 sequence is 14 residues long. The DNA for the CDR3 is TGTGCCAGCAGTTTACAGGGGCATATTGACGAGCAGTACTTC. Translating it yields CASSLQGHIDEQYF.

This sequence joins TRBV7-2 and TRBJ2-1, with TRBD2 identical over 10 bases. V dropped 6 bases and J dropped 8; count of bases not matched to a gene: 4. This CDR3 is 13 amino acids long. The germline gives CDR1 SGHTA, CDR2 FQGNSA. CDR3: CASRLAGYDEQFF. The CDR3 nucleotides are TGTGCCAGCAGACTAGCGGGATACGATGAGCAGTTCTTC.

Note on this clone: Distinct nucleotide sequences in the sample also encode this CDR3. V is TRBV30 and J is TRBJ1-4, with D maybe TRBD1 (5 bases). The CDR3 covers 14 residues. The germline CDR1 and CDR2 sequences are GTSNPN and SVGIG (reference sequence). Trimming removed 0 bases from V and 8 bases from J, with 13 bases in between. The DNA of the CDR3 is TGTGCCTGGAGTGTCCCCAGGGTTAACGAAAAACTGTTTTTT. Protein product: CAWSVPRVNEKLFF.